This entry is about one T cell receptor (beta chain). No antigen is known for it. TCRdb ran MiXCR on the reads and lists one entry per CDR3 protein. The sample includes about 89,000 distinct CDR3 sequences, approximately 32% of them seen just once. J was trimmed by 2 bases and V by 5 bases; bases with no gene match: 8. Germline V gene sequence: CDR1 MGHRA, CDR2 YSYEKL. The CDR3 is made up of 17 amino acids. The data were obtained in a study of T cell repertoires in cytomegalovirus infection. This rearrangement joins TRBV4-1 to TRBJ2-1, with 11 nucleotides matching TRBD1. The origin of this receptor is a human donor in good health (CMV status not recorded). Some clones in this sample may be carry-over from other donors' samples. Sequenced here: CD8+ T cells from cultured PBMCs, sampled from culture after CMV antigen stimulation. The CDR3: CASSILAGQGAYNEQFF. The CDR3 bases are TGCGCCAGCAGCATACTCGCGGGACAGGGGGCCTACAATGAGCAGTTCTTC.